This TCR beta chain came from a study of blood T cell repertoires in COVID-19. Study context: Acute and convalescent COVID-19 samples came from the United States, Italy and Spain.

Original handling: By means of reference gene primer amplification, nucleated cell counts were estimated. Profiled with immunoSEQ multiplex PCR; TCRdb holds only in-frame clones, not every one. That table furnishes V, J and clone size, whereas the DNA furnished D and trimming. Of about 60,000 clones listed, about three quarters were seen once; the top ten hold about 20%. This CDR3 spans 15 amino acids. V dropped 8 bases and J dropped 8 bases, with 24 bases sitting between them. This clonotype originated in a man aged 45 to 65 with active or convalescent COVID-19. V and J are TRBV23-1 and TRBJ1-2; TRBD1 is a possible D gene (6 bases). TRBV23-1 is placed among ORFs of uncertain function. Material: peripheral blood. This CDR3 is CASDPIYTGFEGYTF. In DNA, the CDR3 is TGCGCCAGCGATCCGATTTATACAGGGTTCGAGGGCTACACCTTC.